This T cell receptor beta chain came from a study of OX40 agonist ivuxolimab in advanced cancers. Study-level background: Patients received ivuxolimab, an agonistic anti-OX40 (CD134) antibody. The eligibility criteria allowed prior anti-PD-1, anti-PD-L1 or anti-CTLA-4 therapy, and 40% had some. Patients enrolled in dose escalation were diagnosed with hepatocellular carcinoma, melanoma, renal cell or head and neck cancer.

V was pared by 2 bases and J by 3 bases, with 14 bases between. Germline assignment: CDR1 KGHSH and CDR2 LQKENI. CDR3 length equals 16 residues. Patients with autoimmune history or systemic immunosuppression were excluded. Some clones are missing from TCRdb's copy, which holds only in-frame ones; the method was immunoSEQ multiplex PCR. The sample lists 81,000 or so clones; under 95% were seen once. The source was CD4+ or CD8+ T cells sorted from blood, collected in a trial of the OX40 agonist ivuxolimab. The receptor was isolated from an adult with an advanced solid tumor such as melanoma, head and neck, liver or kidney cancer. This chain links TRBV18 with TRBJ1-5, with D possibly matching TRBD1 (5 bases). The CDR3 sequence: CASSPGIAGVNQPQHF. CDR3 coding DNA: TGTGCCAGCTCACCAGGGATTGCGGGGGTCAATCAGCCCCAGCATTTT.